These 27 T cell receptor beta chains share one sample of origin, sequenced in a study of blood T cell repertoires in COVID-19. Clones were sequenced by immunoSEQ multiplex PCR, and TCRdb holds only the in-frame ones, with some missing. The sample records approximately 160,000 clones, 90% being singletons. Source material: peripheral blood. These receptors all stem from a man between 45 and 60 years old with acute or convalescent COVID-19.

This clone has a single count. The chain has TRBV7-2 and TRBJ2-2, with D possibly matching TRBD2 (6 bases). Germline values: CDR1 SGHTA, CDR2 FQGNSA. Trimming stripped 5 bases from V and 0 bases from J, with 16 bases between. This CDR3 comprises 17 residues. The CDR3 loop is CASSPWRAITNTGELFF. The CDR3 DNA is TGTGCCAGCAGCCCCTGGAGGGCGATTACGAACACCGGGGAGCTGTTTTTT. Combining the CDR3 with reference TRBV7-2 and TRBJ2-2 gives the whole variable domain GAGVSQSPSNKVTEKGKDVELRCDPISGHTALYWYRQSLGQGLEFLIYFQGNSAPDKSGLPSDRFSAERTGGSVSTLTIQRTQQEDSAVYLCASSPWRAITNTGELFFGEGSRLTVL.

This clone was recorded once. The chain carries TRBV16 and TRBJ1-5, with D hard to call. V was pared by 4 bases and J by 3 bases, with 19 bases between. CDR1 KGHSY and CDR2 FQNENV come from the germline V gene. CDR3 length equals 17 residues. The CDR3 spells CASSPGKIENYNQPQHF. CDR3 bases: TGTGCCAGCAGCCCGGGGAAAATCGAAAATTACAATCAGCCCCAGCATTTT.

The chain links TRBV3-1 (or the pseudogene TRBV3-2) to TRBJ2-2, with a weak D call TRBD1 (6 bases). Trimming cost V 3 bases and J 3 bases, with 14 bases left between them. From germline, CDR1 is LGHDT and CDR2 YNNKEL (reference sequence). The length of the CDR3 is 16 residues. This CDR3 reads CASSQGHLLDTGELFF. CDR3 nucleotide sequence: TGTGCCAGCAGCCAGGGACACCTGCTTGACACCGGGGAGCTGTTTTTT.

This rearrangement joins TRBV7-9 to TRBJ1-5, with no clear D. Germline V CDR1 and CDR2: SEHNR, FQNEAQ (reference sequence). The V and J ends lost 8 bases and 6 bases respectively, with 14 bases between them. This CDR3 is built from 13 residues. The CDR3 protein is CASRSEGGQPQHF. The CDR3, as DNA: TGTGCCAGCCGCAGTGAGGGAGGTCAGCCCCAGCATTTT. The full variable domain, rest sourced from reference TRBV7-9 and TRBJ1-5, is DTGVSQNPRHKITKRGQNVTFRCDPISEHNRLYWYRQTLGQGPEFLTYFQNEAQLEKSRLLSDRFSAERPKGSFSTLEIQRTEQGDSAMYLCASRSEGGQPQHFGDGTRLSIL.

The V call is TRBV19, the J call TRBJ2-3, with a possible D match to TRBD2 (6 bases). Looked up from germline, CDR1 is LNHDA and CDR2 is SQIVND (reference sequence). V gave up 4 bases and J gave up 2 bases, with 13 bases separating them. The CDR3 consists of 15 residues. Here the CDR3 reads CASSRGDLNTDTQYF. The CDR3 DNA reads TGTGCCAGTAGTAGGGGGGATCTGAACACAGATACGCAGTATTTT.

With regard to this clone: The identical CDR3 is also encoded by other nucleotide sequences in the sample. CDR3 nucleotides: TGTGCCAGCAGTTTAACTTTGAACACTGAAGCTTTCTTT. It translates to CASSLTLNTEAFF. This chain links TRBV6-2 or TRBV6-3 with TRBJ1-1; no definite D call. Per germline, CDR1 MNHEY and CDR2 SVGEGT. Trimming left V 4 bases short and J 0 bases short, with 6 bases between. CDR3 length equals 13 residues.

The CDR3 here is CASSLWGTSGTDTQYF. CDR3 nucleotides: TGTGCCAGCAGCTTATGGGGGACTAGCGGCACAGATACGCAGTATTTT. The J gene is TRBJ2-3, the V gene TRBV7-2, with 10 positions matching TRBD2. The V segment lost 2 bases and the J segment 1 base; nucleotides outside the gene matches: 3. This CDR3 region has 16 residues. Germline CDR1 and CDR2: SGHTA and FQGNSA.

The V call is TRBV15, the J call TRBJ2-1; D possibly corresponds to TRBD1 (5 bases). Between the trimmed V and J ends, which lost 0 bases and 5 bases, there was a span of 20 bases. The CDR3 sequence is 18 residues long. Germline loops: CDR1 LNHNV, CDR2 YYDKDF (reference sequence). CDR3 sequence (DNA): TGTGCCACCAGCAGAGATGGGCCTGACAGCTTCTTCCACAATGAGCAGTTCTTC. This gives the protein CATSRDGPDSFFHNEQFF.

V usage is TRBV11-2 and J usage is TRBJ1-3; the match to TRBD1 covers 7 bases. J gave up 8 bases and V 5 bases, and 15 bases lay outside the gene matches. The germline V gene encodes CDR1 SGHAT and CDR2 FQNNGV. CDR3 size: 16 residues. CDR3 in amino acids: CASSPRRGRGTHTIYF. Written as DNA, the CDR3 is TGTGCCAGCAGCCCTAGACGCGGCAGGGGGACGCACACCATATATTTT.

The chain uses TRBV27 and TRBJ2-1, with 11 bases identical to TRBD1. The ends lost 6 bases at V and 8 bases at J; junction bases unmatched: 9. The CDR3 extends over 15 amino acids. The V gene's germline CDR1 is MNHEY and CDR2 SMNVEV (reference sequence). The DNA for the CDR3 is TGTGCCAGCAGGAGACTCGGGACAGGGGGAGATGAGCAGTTCTTC. Its protein is CASRRLGTGGDEQFF.

The chain links TRBV28 to TRBJ1-4, with TRBD1 matching over 9 bases. The ends lost 1 base at V and 10 bases at J; junction bases unmatched: 7. Germline V gives CDR1 MDHEN, CDR2 SYDVKM. This CDR3 is 15 amino acids long. This CDR3 is CASSLSGTGSGKLFF. CDR3 DNA sequence: TGTGCCAGCAGTTTATCTGGGACAGGGTCTGGAAAACTGTTTTTT.

The chain recombines TRBV10-3 with TRBJ2-7; perhaps TRBD2 as D (5 bases). Germline V gene sequence: CDR1 ENHRY, CDR2 SYGVKD. The CDR3 spans 14 residues. CDR3 DNA: TGTGCCATCAGTGAGTCAAGGTCGGCAGGACTTCTATGGGTC. It translates to CAISESRSAGLLWV.

The chain's CDR3 is CASSSYEQYF. The CDR3 nucleotides read TGTGCCAGCAGTTCGTACGAGCAGTACTTC. This chain joins TRBV27 and TRBJ2-7; no reliable D call. This CDR3 contains 10 residues. The V end lost 4 bases, the J end lost 4 bases, and 2 bases lay between the germline ends. Germline-derived CDR1 and CDR2 are MNHEY and SMNVEV (reference sequence).

The rearrangement uses TRBV30 and TRBJ1-2, with D hard to call. V was trimmed by 0 bases and J by 7 bases, leaving 12 bases between them. The CDR3 length is 13 residues. Germline V lookup: CDR1 GTSNPN, CDR2 SVGIG (reference sequence). In DNA form, the CDR3 reads TGTGCCTGGAGTGTACGGGAGGGCCTTGGCTACACCTTC. Protein: CAWSVREGLGYTF. Using reference TRBV30 and TRBJ1-2 for the parts outside the CDR3, the full variable domain is SQTIHQWPATLVQPVGSPLSLECTVEGTSNPNLYWYRQAAGRGLQLLFYSVGIGQISSEVPQNLSASRPQDRQFILSSKKLLLSDSGFYLCAWSVREGLGYTFGSGTRLTVV.

V is TRBV6-5 and J is TRBJ2-1, with TRBD2 matching 10 bases. The germline V gene has CDR1 MNHEY and CDR2 SVGAGI. V lost 4 bases, J lost 6 bases, and 6 bases stayed unmatched. The CDR3 is 15 residues long. The CDR3 spells CASSLSGRASNEQFF. CDR3 DNA: TGTGCCAGCAGTTTAAGCGGGAGGGCCTCCAATGAGCAGTTCTTC.

V is TRBV29-1 and J is TRBJ1-5; D is unresolved. Germline V lookup: CDR1 SQVTM, CDR2 ANQGSEA. This CDR3 comprises 13 residues. V was cut by 6 bases and J by 0 bases, with 9 bases left in between. The CDR3 sequence: CSVGRDSNQPQHF. The CDR3 DNA is TGCAGCGTCGGGCGGGATAGCAATCAGCCCCAGCATTTT.

The table lists this clone with a few counts. This sequence joins TRBV27 and TRBJ1-1, with D unclear. The CDR3 length is 14 residues. Per the germline V gene, CDR1 is MNHEY and CDR2 is SMNVEV (reference sequence). V was cut by 6 bases and J by 0 bases, with 11 bases left in between. CDR3 bases: TGTGCCAGCAGAATCCCGGGGATGAACACTGAAGCTTTCTTT. Protein: CASRIPGMNTEAFF.

A few counts support this clone. The V gene is TRBV4-1, the J gene TRBJ1-2; TRBD1 aligns across 7 bases. CDR3 size: 16 residues. Germline V lookup: CDR1 MGHRA, CDR2 YSYEKL. The ends lost 0 bases at V and 5 bases at J; junction bases unmatched: 9. CDR3 in DNA: TGCGCCAGCAGCCAAGATGGCCTTGAGGGGGCGTATGGCTACACCTTC. It specifies CASSQDGLEGAYGYTF.

The chain is built from TRBV30 and TRBJ2-5, with a tentative D call TRBD2 (7 bases). The V gene lost 5 bases and the J gene lost 8 bases, with 21 bases spanning the gap. Germline values: CDR1 GTSNPN, CDR2 SVGIG (reference sequence). The CDR3 sequence is 14 residues long. In nucleotides, the CDR3 is TGTGCCTGGCGGGGGGCAGCCAACAAGAGAACCCAGTACTTC. Translated: CAWRGAANKRTQYF.

The gene calls are TRBV7-2 and TRBJ1-4; unclear D gene. This CDR3 region has 15 residues. Germline V gene sequence: CDR1 SGHTA, CDR2 FQGNSA. Trimming pared 5 bases from V and 2 bases from J, leaving 12 bases between. The CDR3 loop reads CASSPSIRTNEKLFF. In DNA, the CDR3 is TGTGCCAGCAGCCCTTCAATCCGGACTAATGAAAAACTGTTTTTT.

The V gene is TRBV18, the J gene TRBJ1-6, with 9 bases fitting TRBD1. Trimming at V came to 2 bases and at J to 10 bases, leaving 6 bases not matched to a gene. The CDR3 spans 15 residues. Germline V gene lookup returns CDR1 KGHSH and CDR2 LQKENI. CDR3 nucleotides: TGTGCCAGCTCACCAGTCGGGACAGGGATCTCACCCCTCCACTTT. It encodes CASSPVGTGISPLHF.

In its sample, this clone was seen once. This chain joins TRBV5-1 and TRBJ2-7; tentatively, D is TRBD2 (5 bases). The germline CDR1 and CDR2 sequences are SGHRS and YFSETQ. The CDR3 covers 13 residues. The V end lost 7 bases, the J end lost 5 bases, and 16 bases lay between the germline ends. CDR3 in amino acids: CASSWGDRDEQYF. CDR3 DNA sequence: TGCGCCAGCTCTTGGGGAGACCGGGACGAGCAGTACTTC.

The sample holds one count of this clone. This chain connects TRBV5-8 to TRBJ1-4; D gene ambiguous. With 0 bases removed from V and 0 bases from J, the gap between germline ends came to 9 bases. This CDR3 comprises 16 residues. From germline, CDR1 is SGHTS and CDR2 YDEGEE. The CDR3 DNA sequence: TGTGCCAGCAGCTTGGGACAAGATACAACTAATGAAAAACTGTTTTTT. Translation gives CASSLGQDTTNEKLFF. The variable domain in full, with the rest retrieved from reference TRBV5-8 and TRBJ1-4, is EAGVTQSPTHLIKTRGQQATLRCSPISGHTSVYWYQQALGLGLQFLLWYDEGEERNRGNFPPRFSGRQFPNYSSELNVNALELEDSALYLCASSLGQDTTNEKLFFGSGTQLSVL.

This CDR3 reads CASSPCECEAFF. In DNA, the CDR3 is TGTGCCAGCAGCCCCTGCGAGTGTGAAGCTTTCTTT. The chain is built from TRBV21-1 and TRBJ1-1. TRBV21-1 is a pseudogene segment. CDR3 size: 12 residues.

The V gene is TRBV21-1, the J gene TRBJ2-3; the table's D call, TRBD2, has no DNA check behind it. TRBV21-1 is listed as a pseudogene. This CDR3 has 15 amino acids. CDR3 nucleotide sequence: TGTGCCAGCAGCTTTAGCGGGAGGAGCACAGATACGCAGTATTTT. Its protein is CASSFSGRSTDTQYF.

The chain employs TRBV5-6 and TRBJ1-2; D ambiguous. Germline assignment: CDR1 SGHDT and CDR2 YYEEEE. There are 13 residues in the CDR3. Trimming removed 2 bases from V and 7 bases from J, with 12 bases in between. The CDR3, as DNA: TGTGCCAGCAGCTTCGGAGGGCGTGGTGGCTACACCTTC. It is translated as CASSFGGRGGYTF.

The rearrangement joins TRBV9 to TRBJ2-1, with D tentatively TRBD1 (5 bases). From germline, CDR1 is SGDLS and CDR2 YYNGEE. The V end was cut by 0 bases, the J end by 5 bases, with 12 bases between. This CDR3 contains 15 residues. CDR3 loop: CASSVAPGMDNEQFF. DNA for the CDR3: TGTGCCAGCAGCGTAGCGCCAGGGATGGACAATGAGCAGTTCTTC. Full variable domain (rest looked up from reference TRBV9 and TRBJ2-1): DSGVTQTPKHLITATGQRVTLRCSPRSGDLSVYWYQQSLDQGLQFLIQYYNGEERAKGNILERFSAQQFPDLHSELNLSSLELGDSALYFCASSVAPGMDNEQFFGPGTRLTVL.